This is a list of T cell receptor beta chains from one sample in a study of regulatory and conventional T cells in RAG deficiency. Sequenced by immunoSEQ multiplex PCR; TCRdb stores in-frame clones only, minus some. The sample holds approximately 30,000 clones, approximately 96% seen once. This sample also belongs to another study, concerning regulatory T cells.

The sample comprised CD25- CD4+ T cells sorted from blood. Source of these receptors: a human donor in good health. CDR3s include the opening cysteine and the closing phenylalanine or tryptophan. Each record gives: J gene, D gene, clone size, V gene, CDR3 protein, CDR3 DNA. The D gene is left open where the match is weak. Clone size appears in some rows only: once, few, many, or a class for an expanded clone.

j_gene: TRBJ1-1; d_gene: TRBD1; abundance: NA; v_gene: TRBV27; CDR3aa: CASSLSNRGPTEAFF; CDR3nt: TGTGCCAGCAGTTTATCAAACAGGGGGCCCACTGAAGCTTTCTTT
j_gene: TRBJ2-3; d_gene: TRBD2; abundance: NA; v_gene: TRBV10-3; CDR3aa: CAISDPGLAGTSTDTQYF; CDR3nt: TGTGCCATCAGTGACCCGGGACTAGCGGGAACTAGCACAGATACGCAGTATTTT
j_gene: TRBJ2-3; d_gene: NA; abundance: NA; v_gene: TRBV7-2; CDR3aa: CASSLARGVSAITDTQYF; CDR3nt: TGTGCCAGCAGCCTAGCTCGGGGAGTTAGCGCGATCACAGATACGCAGTATTTT
j_gene: TRBJ2-1; d_gene: NA; abundance: NA; v_gene: TRBV11-3; CDR3aa: CASSLSRGWGNEQFF; CDR3nt: TGTGCCAGCAGCTTATCGCGAGGGTGGGGCAATGAGCAGTTCTTC
j_gene: TRBJ1-3; d_gene: NA; abundance: few; v_gene: TRBV2; CDR3aa: CASSAGYSGNTIYF; CDR3nt: TGTGCCAGCAGTGCCGGGTACTCTGGAAACACCATATATTTT
j_gene: TRBJ2-1; d_gene: TRBD1; abundance: NA; v_gene: TRBV5-4; CDR3aa: CASSHTTGGRYNEQFF; CDR3nt: TGTGCCAGCAGCCACACGACAGGGGGCCGCTACAATGAGCAGTTCTTC
j_gene: TRBJ2-1; d_gene: NA; abundance: NA; v_gene: TRBV5-6; CDR3aa: CASKNGGMGHNEQFF; CDR3nt: TGTGCCAGCAAGAACGGGGGAATGGGGCACAATGAGCAGTTCTTC
j_gene: TRBJ2-1; d_gene: TRBD2; abundance: NA; v_gene: TRBV7-3; CDR3aa: CASSWISGRAPNEQFF; CDR3nt: TGTGCCAGCAGCTGGATTAGCGGGAGGGCTCCCAATGAGCAGTTCTTC
j_gene: TRBJ2-2; d_gene: TRBD2; abundance: NA; v_gene: TRBV7-3; CDR3aa: CASSSTLAGATNTGELFF; CDR3nt: TGTGCCAGCAGCTCTACACTAGCGGGAGCCACGAACACCGGGGAGCTGTTTTTT
j_gene: TRBJ2-7; d_gene: NA; abundance: NA; v_gene: TRBV19; CDR3aa: CASSSAMYSYEQYF; CDR3nt: TGTGCCAGTAGTTCCGCGATGTACTCCTACGAGCAGTACTTC
j_gene: TRBJ1-1; d_gene: NA; abundance: NA; v_gene: TRBV14; CDR3aa: CASTSLRGRNTEAFF; CDR3nt: TGTGCCAGCACCTCACTACGGGGGAGGAACACTGAAGCTTTCTTT
j_gene: TRBJ2-1; d_gene: NA; abundance: NA; v_gene: TRBV6-6; CDR3aa: CASVGASYNEQFF; CDR3nt: TGTGCCAGCGTGGGGGCCTCCTACAATGAGCAGTTCTTC
j_gene: TRBJ1-1; d_gene: NA; abundance: NA; v_gene: TRBV2; CDR3aa: CASSDPGHPLTEAFF; CDR3nt: TGTGCCAGCAGTGATCCGGGACACCCACTCACTGAAGCTTTCTTT
j_gene: TRBJ1-5; d_gene: NA; abundance: NA; v_gene: TRBV7-9; CDR3aa: CASSLGQLPNQPQHF; CDR3nt: TGTGCCAGCAGCCTCGGACAGCTCCCCAATCAGCCCCAGCATTTT
j_gene: TRBJ2-7; d_gene: TRBD1; abundance: NA; v_gene: TRBV2; CDR3aa: CASSEGSRTGGASYEQYF; CDR3nt: TGTGCCAGCAGTGAAGGGTCTAGGACAGGGGGCGCATCCTACGAGCAGTACTTC
j_gene: TRBJ2-1; d_gene: TRBD2; abundance: NA; v_gene: TRBV9; CDR3aa: CASSADGTSGFPSYNEQFF; CDR3nt: TGTGCCAGCAGCGCAGATGGGACTAGCGGGTTCCCCTCCTACAATGAGCAGTTCTTC
j_gene: TRBJ2-1; d_gene: TRBD2; abundance: NA; v_gene: TRBV2; CDR3aa: CASSQRGPGLGEQFF; CDR3nt: TGTGCCAGCAGCCAGCGGGGGCCCGGATTGGGTGAGCAGTTCTTC
j_gene: TRBJ1-2; d_gene: NA; abundance: once; v_gene: TRBV5-1; CDR3aa: CASSLAIGQPPGGGYTF; CDR3nt: TGCGCCAGCAGCTTGGCCATTGGACAACCCCCGGGGGGAGGCTACACCTTC
j_gene: TRBJ1-1; d_gene: TRBD1; abundance: once; v_gene: TRBV18; CDR3aa: CASSPKGAQTEAFF; CDR3nt: TGTGCCAGCTCACCAAAGGGGGCGCAAACTGAAGCTTTCTTT
j_gene: TRBJ2-3; d_gene: NA; abundance: NA; v_gene: TRBV5-1; CDR3aa: CASSLVPGGDTQYF; CDR3nt: TGCGCCAGCAGCTTGGTTCCCGGCGGGGATACGCAGTATTTT
j_gene: TRBJ2-1; d_gene: TRBD2; abundance: NA; v_gene: TRBV6-5; CDR3aa: CASSYPSSGSGNEQFF; CDR3nt: TGTGCCAGCAGTTACCCTTCTAGCGGGAGTGGGAATGAGCAGTTCTTC
j_gene: TRBJ1-2; d_gene: NA; abundance: NA; v_gene: TRBV5-6; CDR3aa: CASSLGREHGYTF; CDR3nt: TGTGCCAGCAGCTTGGGTCGGGAACACGGCTACACCTTC
j_gene: TRBJ2-7; d_gene: TRBD1; abundance: NA; v_gene: TRBV5-5; CDR3aa: CASSLRPTGQGAYEQYF; CDR3nt: TGTGCCAGCAGCTTGAGACCCACGGGACAGGGGGCCTACGAGCAGTACTTC
j_gene: TRBJ2-1; d_gene: TRBD2; abundance: NA; v_gene: TRBV9; CDR3aa: CASSSQRTSSYNEQFF; CDR3nt: TGTGCCAGCAGCTCCCAACGGACTAGTTCCTACAATGAGCAGTTCTTC
j_gene: TRBJ1-3; d_gene: NA; abundance: few; v_gene: TRBV4-3; CDR3aa: CASSQLLQRAEGNTIYF; CDR3nt: TGCGCCAGCAGCCAACTGCTACAGAGGGCCGAAGGAAACACCATATATTTT
j_gene: TRBJ2-5; d_gene: NA; abundance: few; v_gene: TRBV2; CDR3aa: CASRELSETQYF; CDR3nt: TGTGCCAGCAGGGAATTATCAGAGACCCAGTACTTC
j_gene: TRBJ2-7; d_gene: NA; abundance: NA; v_gene: TRBV6-6; CDR3aa: CASSYSTESTREQYF; CDR3nt: TGTGCCAGCAGTTACTCGACAGAGAGTACGAGGGAGCAGTACTTC
j_gene: TRBJ2-7; d_gene: NA; abundance: NA; v_gene: TRBV5-1; CDR3aa: CASSLGGGYEQYF; CDR3nt: TGCGCCAGCAGCTTGGGTGGCGGCTACGAGCAGTACTTC
j_gene: TRBJ2-7; d_gene: TRBD2; abundance: NA; v_gene: TRBV5-6; CDR3aa: CASSLEFTSGSNSEQYF; CDR3nt: TGTGCCAGCAGCTTGGAGTTCACTAGCGGGAGTAACTCCGAGCAGTACTTC
j_gene: TRBJ2-1; d_gene: NA; abundance: NA; v_gene: TRBV10-3; CDR3aa: CATGPGLQIEQFF; CDR3nt: TGTGCCACGGGGCCGGGACTCCAAATTGAGCAGTTCTTC
j_gene: TRBJ2-1; d_gene: TRBD2; abundance: NA; v_gene: TRBV7-2; CDR3aa: CASSVSVAASGGEQFF; CDR3nt: TGTGCCAGCAGCGTCTCTGTCGCGGCTAGCGGGGGTGAGCAGTTCTTC
j_gene: TRBJ1-1; d_gene: NA; abundance: NA; v_gene: TRBV7-2; CDR3aa: CASSFRRSDTEAFF; CDR3nt: TGTGCCAGCAGCTTCCGACGAAGCGACACTGAAGCTTTCTTT
j_gene: TRBJ2-4; d_gene: NA; abundance: NA; v_gene: TRBV5-4; CDR3aa: CASSLDRNKNIQYF; CDR3nt: TGTGCCAGCAGCCTGGACAGAAACAAAAACATTCAGTACTTC
j_gene: TRBJ2-1; d_gene: NA; abundance: NA; v_gene: TRBV9; CDR3aa: CASSVQGGYNEQFF; CDR3nt: TGTGCCAGCAGCGTACAGGGGGGTTACAATGAGCAGTTCTTC
j_gene: TRBJ2-1; d_gene: TRBD1; abundance: NA; v_gene: TRBV5-1; CDR3aa: CASSPGQGGTDEQFF; CDR3nt: TGCGCCAGCAGCCCGGGACAGGGGGGGACGGATGAGCAGTTCTTC
j_gene: TRBJ2-6; d_gene: NA; abundance: NA; v_gene: TRBV5-8; CDR3aa: CASSLVGGPSGANVLTF; CDR3nt: TGTGCCAGCAGCTTGGTAGGCGGCCCCTCTGGGGCCAACGTCCTGACTTTC
j_gene: TRBJ2-5; d_gene: NA; abundance: NA; v_gene: TRBV2; CDR3aa: CASGDGLGLGGETQYF; CDR3nt: TGTGCCAGCGGTGACGGACTGGGTCTTGGGGGGGAGACCCAGTACTTC
j_gene: TRBJ2-3; d_gene: NA; abundance: NA; v_gene: TRBV5-6; CDR3aa: CASSLFFLGSTDTQYF; CDR3nt: TGTGCCAGCAGCTTGTTCTTCCTCGGGTCCACAGATACGCAGTATTTT
j_gene: TRBJ1-4; d_gene: TRBD1; abundance: NA; v_gene: TRBV7-9; CDR3aa: CASSLGQGGEKLFF; CDR3nt: TGTGCCAGCAGCTTAGGACAGGGGGGTGAAAAACTGTTTTTT
j_gene: TRBJ2-3; d_gene: TRBD2; abundance: NA; v_gene: TRBV11-1; CDR3aa: CASSLAMTLAGEIDTQYF; CDR3nt: TGTGCCAGCAGCTTAGCGATGACACTAGCGGGGGAGATTGATACGCAGTATTTT
j_gene: TRBJ2-3; d_gene: TRBD2; abundance: NA; v_gene: TRBV6-6; CDR3aa: CASSYSWRGSTDTQYF; CDR3nt: TGTGCCAGCAGTTACTCTTGGCGGGGGAGCACAGATACGCAGTATTTT
j_gene: TRBJ2-3; d_gene: NA; abundance: NA; v_gene: TRBV7-2; CDR3aa: CASNTDTDTQYF; CDR3nt: TGTGCCAGCAACACCGACACAGATACGCAGTATTTT
j_gene: TRBJ1-2; d_gene: NA; abundance: NA; v_gene: TRBV10-2; CDR3aa: CASSLQVDYGYTF; CDR3nt: TGCGCCAGTAGTCTTCAGGTGGACTATGGCTACACCTTC
j_gene: TRBJ2-3; d_gene: NA; abundance: once; v_gene: TRBV6-6; CDR3aa: CASSYWAASSTDTQYF; CDR3nt: TGTGCCAGCAGTTACTGGGCAGCCTCTAGCACAGATACGCAGTATTTT
j_gene: TRBJ1-3; d_gene: NA; abundance: NA; v_gene: TRBV6-6; CDR3aa: CASSNQGIGNTIYF; CDR3nt: TGTGCCAGCAGTAACCAGGGAATTGGAAACACCATATATTTT
j_gene: TRBJ2-2; d_gene: NA; abundance: NA; v_gene: TRBV5-1; CDR3aa: CASSLTGDTGELFF; CDR3nt: TGCGCCAGCAGCTTGACAGGCGACACCGGGGAGCTGTTTTTT
j_gene: TRBJ2-7; d_gene: TRBD2; abundance: NA; v_gene: TRBV18; CDR3aa: CASSPGGRGDEQYF; CDR3nt: TGTGCCAGCTCACCTGGCGGGAGAGGGGACGAGCAGTACTTC
j_gene: TRBJ2-5; d_gene: NA; abundance: once; v_gene: TRBV10-2; CDR3aa: CASSIAASTVQETQYF; CDR3nt: TGCGCCAGCAGTATAGCGGCCTCGACCGTACAAGAGACCCAGTACTTC
j_gene: TRBJ1-2; d_gene: TRBD1; abundance: NA; v_gene: TRBV6-5; CDR3aa: CASRQPQGGHGYTF; CDR3nt: TGTGCCAGCAGACAACCCCAGGGGGGTCATGGCTACACCTTC
j_gene: TRBJ1-2; d_gene: NA; abundance: NA; v_gene: TRBV7-3; CDR3aa: CASSPERGHLYGYTF; CDR3nt: TGTGCCAGCAGCCCCGAAAGGGGACACCTCTATGGCTACACCTTC
j_gene: TRBJ1-1; d_gene: NA; abundance: NA; v_gene: TRBV4-1; CDR3aa: CASSPGHKMNTEAFF; CDR3nt: TGCGCCAGCAGCCCCGGACATAAAATGAACACTGAAGCTTTCTTT
j_gene: TRBJ1-2; d_gene: NA; abundance: NA; v_gene: TRBV6-6; CDR3aa: CASRRQEANYGYTF; CDR3nt: TGTGCCAGCAGGAGACAGGAAGCTAACTATGGCTACACCTTC
j_gene: TRBJ1-5; d_gene: TRBD1; abundance: NA; v_gene: TRBV15; CDR3aa: CATSRDRGLAQPQHF; CDR3nt: TGTGCCACCTCCCGGGACAGGGGCCTCGCCCAGCCCCAGCATTTT
j_gene: TRBJ1-4; d_gene: TRBD1; abundance: NA; v_gene: TRBV15; CDR3aa: CATSRDLGTGGVDEKLFF; CDR3nt: TGTGCCACCAGCAGAGATCTGGGGACAGGGGGCGTTGATGAAAAACTGTTTTTT
j_gene: TRBJ2-3; d_gene: NA; abundance: NA; v_gene: TRBV7-2; CDR3aa: CASSFGLTFADTQYF; CDR3nt: TGTGCCAGCAGCTTCGGACTAACGTTCGCAGATACGCAGTATTTT
j_gene: TRBJ1-1; d_gene: TRBD1; abundance: NA; v_gene: TRBV28; CDR3aa: CASNTGQGFTEAFF; CDR3nt: TGTGCCAGCAACACCGGACAGGGTTTCACTGAAGCTTTCTTT
j_gene: TRBJ1-6; d_gene: NA; abundance: NA; v_gene: TRBV27; CDR3aa: CASSSKHSSYNSPLHF; CDR3nt: TGTGCCAGCAGTTCAAAACACAGCTCCTATAATTCACCCCTCCACTTT
j_gene: TRBJ2-7; d_gene: NA; abundance: NA; v_gene: TRBV30; CDR3aa: CAWTKDRSYEQYF; CDR3nt: TGTGCCTGGACTAAAGACAGGTCCTACGAGCAGTACTTC
j_gene: TRBJ2-1; d_gene: TRBD1; abundance: NA; v_gene: TRBV6-5; CDR3aa: CASSYSGQAYNEQFF; CDR3nt: TGTGCCAGCAGTTACTCTGGACAGGCATACAATGAGCAGTTCTTC
j_gene: TRBJ1-2; d_gene: NA; abundance: NA; v_gene: TRBV4-2; CDR3aa: CASSQERAGSGYTF; CDR3nt: TGTGCCAGCAGCCAGGAACGGGCGGGCTCTGGCTACACCTTC